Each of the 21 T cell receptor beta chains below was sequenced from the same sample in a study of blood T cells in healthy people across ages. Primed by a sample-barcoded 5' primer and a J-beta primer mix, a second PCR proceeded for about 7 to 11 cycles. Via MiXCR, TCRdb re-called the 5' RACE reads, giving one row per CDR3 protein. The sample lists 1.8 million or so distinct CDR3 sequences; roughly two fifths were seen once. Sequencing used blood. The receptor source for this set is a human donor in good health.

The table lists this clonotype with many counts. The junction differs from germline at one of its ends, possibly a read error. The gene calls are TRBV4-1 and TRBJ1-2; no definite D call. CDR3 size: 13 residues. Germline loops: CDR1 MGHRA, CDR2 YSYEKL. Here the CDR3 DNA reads TGTGCCAGCAGCCAAGAGTCCGGCTATGGCTACACCTTC. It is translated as CASSQESGYGYTF.

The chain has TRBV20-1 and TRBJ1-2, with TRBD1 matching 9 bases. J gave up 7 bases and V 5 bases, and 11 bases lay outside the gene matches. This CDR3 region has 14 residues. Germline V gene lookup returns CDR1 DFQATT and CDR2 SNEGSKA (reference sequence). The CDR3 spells CSARPQGAAGGYTF. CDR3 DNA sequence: TGCAGTGCTCGCCCACAGGGGGCGGCCGGTGGCTACACCTTC.

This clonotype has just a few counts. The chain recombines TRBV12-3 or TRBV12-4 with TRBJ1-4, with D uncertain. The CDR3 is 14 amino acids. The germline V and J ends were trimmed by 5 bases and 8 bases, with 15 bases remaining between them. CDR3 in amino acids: CASSPGLTGEKLFF. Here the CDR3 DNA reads TGTGCCAGCAGTCCCGGACTGACGGGCGAAAAACTGTTTTTT.

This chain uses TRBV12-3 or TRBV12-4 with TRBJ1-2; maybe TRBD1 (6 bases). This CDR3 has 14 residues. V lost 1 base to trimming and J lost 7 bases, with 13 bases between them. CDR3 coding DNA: TGTGCCAGCAGTTTAGGGGGGCCTTCGGTTGGCTACACCTTC. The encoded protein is CASSLGGPSVGYTF.

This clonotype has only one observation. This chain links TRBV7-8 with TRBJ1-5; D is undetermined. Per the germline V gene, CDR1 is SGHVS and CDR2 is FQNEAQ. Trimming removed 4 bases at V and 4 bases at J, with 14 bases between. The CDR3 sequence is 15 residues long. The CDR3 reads CASSSYPGRNQPQHF. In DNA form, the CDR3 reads TGTGCCAGCAGCTCCTATCCGGGCCGAAATCAGCCCCAGCATTTT.

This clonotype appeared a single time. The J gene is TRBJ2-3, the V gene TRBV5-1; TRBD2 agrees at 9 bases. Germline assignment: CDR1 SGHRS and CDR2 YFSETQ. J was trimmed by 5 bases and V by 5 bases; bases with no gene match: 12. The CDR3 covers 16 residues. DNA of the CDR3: TGCGCCAGCAGGACCCTCGGCGGGGGGGCCGAAGATACGCAGTATTTT. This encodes CASRTLGGGAEDTQYF.

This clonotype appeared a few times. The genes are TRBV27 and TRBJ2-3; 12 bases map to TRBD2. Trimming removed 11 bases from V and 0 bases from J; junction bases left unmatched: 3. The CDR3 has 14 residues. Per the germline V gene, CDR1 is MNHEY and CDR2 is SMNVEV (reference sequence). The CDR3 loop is CALAGGPSTDTQYF. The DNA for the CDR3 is TGTGCCCTAGCGGGGGGGCCCAGCACAGATACGCAGTATTTT.

The CDR3 is CASSVRPGQIEAFF. CDR3 DNA sequence: TGTGCCAGCAGCGTAAGACCGGGACAGATAGAAGCTTTCTTT. This chain links TRBV14 with TRBJ1-1; TRBD1 aligns across 7 bases. This CDR3 has 14 amino acids. J was trimmed by 8 bases and V by 5 bases; bases with no gene match: 11. Germline V CDR1 and CDR2: SGHDN, FVKESK.

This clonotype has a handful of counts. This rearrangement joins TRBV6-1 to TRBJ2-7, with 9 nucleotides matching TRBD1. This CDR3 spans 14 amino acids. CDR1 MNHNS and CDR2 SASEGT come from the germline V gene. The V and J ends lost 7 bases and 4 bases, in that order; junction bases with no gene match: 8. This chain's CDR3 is CASNKGTGIYEQYF. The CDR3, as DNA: TGTGCCAGCAATAAAGGGACAGGGATATACGAGCAGTACTTC.

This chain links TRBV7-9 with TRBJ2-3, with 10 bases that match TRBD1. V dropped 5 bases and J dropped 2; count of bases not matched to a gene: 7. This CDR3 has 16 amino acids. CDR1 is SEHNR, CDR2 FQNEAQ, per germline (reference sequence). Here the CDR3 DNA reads TGTGCCAGCAGCAGCAGACAGGGGGCGAACACAGATACGCAGTATTTT. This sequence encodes CASSSRQGANTDTQYF.

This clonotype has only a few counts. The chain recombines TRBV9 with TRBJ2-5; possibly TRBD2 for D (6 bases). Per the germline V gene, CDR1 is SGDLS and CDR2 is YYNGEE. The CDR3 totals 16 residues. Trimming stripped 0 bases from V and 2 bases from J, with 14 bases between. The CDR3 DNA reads TGTGCCAGCAGCGTAGGGGACTTGGCCGGGCAAGAGACCCAGTACTTC. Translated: CASSVGDLAGQETQYF.

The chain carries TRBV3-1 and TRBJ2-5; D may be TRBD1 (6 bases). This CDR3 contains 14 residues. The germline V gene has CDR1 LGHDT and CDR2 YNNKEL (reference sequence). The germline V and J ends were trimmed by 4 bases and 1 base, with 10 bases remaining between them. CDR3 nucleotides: TGTGCCAGCAGCCGGGGGCGTATCCAAGAGACCCAGTACTTC. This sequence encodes CASSRGRIQETQYF.

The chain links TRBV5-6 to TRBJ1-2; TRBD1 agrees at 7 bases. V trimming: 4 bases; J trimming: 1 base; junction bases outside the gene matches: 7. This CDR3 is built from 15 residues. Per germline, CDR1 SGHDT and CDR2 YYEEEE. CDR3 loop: CASSPRDRFNYGYTF. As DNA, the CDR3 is TGTGCCAGCAGCCCCCGGGACAGATTTAACTATGGCTACACCTTC.

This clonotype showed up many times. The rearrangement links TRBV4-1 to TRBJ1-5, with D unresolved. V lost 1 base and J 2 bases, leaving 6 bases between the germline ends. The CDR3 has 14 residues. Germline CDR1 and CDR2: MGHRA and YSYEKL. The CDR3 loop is CASSQGVGNQPQHF. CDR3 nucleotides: TGCGCCAGCAGCCAAGGTGTAGGCAATCAGCCCCAGCATTTT.

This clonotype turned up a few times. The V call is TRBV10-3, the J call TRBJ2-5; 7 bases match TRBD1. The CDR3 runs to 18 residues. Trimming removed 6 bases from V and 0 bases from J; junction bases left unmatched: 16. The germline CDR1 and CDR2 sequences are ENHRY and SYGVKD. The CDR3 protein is CAISNTGTALKHQETQYF. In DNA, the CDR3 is TGTGCCATCAGCAATACCGGGACAGCCCTTAAACACCAAGAGACCCAGTACTTC.

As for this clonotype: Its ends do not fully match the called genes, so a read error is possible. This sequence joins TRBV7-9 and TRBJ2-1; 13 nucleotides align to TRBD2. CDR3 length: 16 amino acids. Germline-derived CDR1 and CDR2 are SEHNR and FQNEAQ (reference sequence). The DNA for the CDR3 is TGTGTCAGCAGCAATCCCGGACTAGCGGGGGCCAGTGAGCAGTTCTTC. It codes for CVSSNPGLAGASEQFF.

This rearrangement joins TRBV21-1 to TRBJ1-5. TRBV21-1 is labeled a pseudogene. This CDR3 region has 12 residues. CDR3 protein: CASSLRKQPQHF. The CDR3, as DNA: TGTGCCAGCAGCCTAAGGAAACAGCCCCAGCATTTT.

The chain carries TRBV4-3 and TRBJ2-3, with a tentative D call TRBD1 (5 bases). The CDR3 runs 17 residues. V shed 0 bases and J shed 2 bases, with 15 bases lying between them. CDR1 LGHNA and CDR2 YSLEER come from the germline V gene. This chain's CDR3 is CASSQDGARASTDTQYF. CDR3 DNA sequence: TGCGCCAGCAGCCAAGATGGGGCACGAGCCTCCACAGATACGCAGTATTTT.

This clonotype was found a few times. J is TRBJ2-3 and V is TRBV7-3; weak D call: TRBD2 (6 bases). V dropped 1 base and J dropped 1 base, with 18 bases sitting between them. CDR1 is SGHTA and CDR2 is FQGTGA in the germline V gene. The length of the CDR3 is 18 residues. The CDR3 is CASSLRGLGGAGTDTQYF. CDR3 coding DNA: TGTGCCAGCAGCTTAAGAGGCCTTGGCGGGGCTGGCACAGATACGCAGTATTTT.

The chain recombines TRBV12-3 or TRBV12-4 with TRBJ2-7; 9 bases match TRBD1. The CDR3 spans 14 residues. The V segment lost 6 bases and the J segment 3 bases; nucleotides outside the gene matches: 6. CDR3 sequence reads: CASSRDRDVYEQYF. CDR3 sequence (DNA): TGTGCCAGCAGCCGGGACAGGGATGTCTACGAGCAGTACTTC.

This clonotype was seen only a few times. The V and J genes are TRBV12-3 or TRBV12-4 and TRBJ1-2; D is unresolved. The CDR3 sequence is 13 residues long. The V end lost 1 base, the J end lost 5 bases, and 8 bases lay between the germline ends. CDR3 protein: CASSLGNAYGYTF. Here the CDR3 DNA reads TGTGCCAGCAGTTTAGGGAATGCTTATGGCTACACCTTC.